These 14 T cell receptor beta chains were sequenced from one sample in a study of cytomegalovirus exposure and HLA in healthy donors. Sequencing used immunoSEQ multiplex PCR; TCRdb keeps in-frame clones, though not all of them. Among more than 85,000 clones, around 90% were seen once, and the ten largest hold about 1.9%. Sequenced sample: PBMCs. Every receptor here comes from a woman aged 18-35 years in good health and CMV-seronegative.

The chain's CDR3 is CASSMEDRPYEQYF. The CDR3 DNA reads TGTGCCAGTAGTATGGAGGACAGACCCTACGAGCAGTACTTC. The V and J genes are TRBV19 and TRBJ2-7; D possibly corresponds to TRBD1 (6 bases). The V and J ends lost 3 bases and 2 bases respectively, with 11 bases between them. Germline lookup yields CDR1 LNHDA and CDR2 SQIVND (reference sequence). The CDR3 runs to 14 residues.

This clone is a singleton in its sample. This sequence joins TRBV30 and TRBJ1-1; the match to TRBD1 covers 10 bases. The CDR3 has 14 residues. CDR1 is GTSNPN, CDR2 SVGIG, per germline (reference sequence). V shed 2 bases and J 7 bases; nucleotides not matched to a gene: 7. The DNA for the CDR3 is TGTGCCTGGAGTCGTCGACAGGGGGCGGTTGAAGCTTTCTTT. This gives the protein CAWSRRQGAVEAFF.

DNA of the CDR3: TGTGCCAGCAGACCGACCGGGACAGTTACCTACGAGCAGTACTTC. Translation gives CASRPTGTVTYEQYF. The V and J genes are TRBV28 and TRBJ2-7; 7 nucleotides match TRBD1. The CDR3 spans 15 residues. Germline-derived CDR1 and CDR2 are MDHEN and SYDVKM. V lost 6 bases, J lost 2 bases, and 10 bases stayed unmatched.

CDR3 in amino acids: CASSQLTGSSSNTIYF. CDR3 in DNA: TGCGCCAGCAGCCAATTAACAGGGTCCTCTTCGAACACCATATATTTT. The chain joins TRBV4-3 to TRBJ1-3; weak D call: TRBD1 (6 bases). Germline V gene data show CDR1 as LGHNA and CDR2 as YSLEER. V was shortened by 2 bases and J by 7 bases, with 18 bases between the two germline ends. The CDR3 totals 16 residues.

V is TRBV29-1 and J is TRBJ2-3; TRBD2 aligns across 9 bases. Germline-derived CDR1 and CDR2 are SQVTM and ANQGSEA. The trim removed 3 bases at V and 1 base at J, leaving 2 bases unmatched. The CDR3 has 14 residues. Here the CDR3 DNA reads TGCAGCGTTGAGCCTAGCGGGGGCACAGATACGCAGTATTTT. It is translated as CSVEPSGGTDTQYF.

The V gene is TRBV19, the J gene TRBJ2-1; 8 bases map to TRBD2. J was trimmed by 6 bases and V by 5 bases; bases with no gene match: 3. This CDR3 has 13 amino acids. Per germline, CDR1 LNHDA and CDR2 SQIVND (reference sequence). The CDR3 DNA follows: TGTGCCAGTAGTGGAGGACTAGCCAATGAGCAGTTCTTC. It codes for CASSGGLANEQFF.

The chain is built from TRBV29-1 and TRBJ1-1; no clear D gene. Trimming left V 6 bases short and J 1 base short, with 12 bases between. The CDR3 has 13 amino acids. Germline V gene lookup returns CDR1 SQVTM and CDR2 ANQGSEA. The CDR3 sequence is CSVAPRGNTEAFF. The CDR3 DNA reads TGCAGCGTGGCCCCGCGGGGGAACACTGAAGCTTTCTTT.

The rearrangement links TRBV6-5 to TRBJ1-2; 9 positions agree with TRBD1. This CDR3 contains 15 residues. The trim removed 6 bases at V and 4 bases at J, leaving 9 bases unmatched. Germline assignment: CDR1 MNHEY and CDR2 SVGAGI. Written as DNA, the CDR3 is TGTGCCAGCAGGCCCGGGACAGGGTTTAGCTATGGCTACACCTTC. Protein sequence: CASRPGTGFSYGYTF.

This chain links TRBV6-4 with TRBJ2-3; a possible D gene is TRBD2 (6 bases). V lost 2 bases and J 2 bases, leaving 11 bases between the germline ends. The length of the CDR3 is 15 residues. The germline V gene has CDR1 MRHNA and CDR2 SNTAGT. The CDR3 DNA reads as TGTGCCAGCAGTGACAGGGGAGGACTCACAGATACGCAGTATTTT. It is translated as CASSDRGGLTDTQYF.

The V gene is TRBV5-1, the J gene TRBJ2-5; 11 bases match TRBD2. V dropped 4 bases and J dropped 0; count of bases not matched to a gene: 5. This CDR3 contains 16 residues. Germline lookup yields CDR1 SGHRS and CDR2 YFSETQ. The DNA of the CDR3 is TGCGCCAGCAGCCTAGGGACTAGCGGCCACCAAGAGACCCAGTACTTC. Amino acids: CASSLGTSGHQETQYF.

The J gene is TRBJ1-2, the V gene TRBV19, with TRBD1 identical over 7 bases. Germline V gene data show CDR1 as LNHDA and CDR2 as SQIVND (reference sequence). V shed 2 bases, J shed 1 base, and the junction held 13 bases outside the gene matches. The CDR3 is 18 amino acids. The CDR3 DNA reads as TGTGCCAGTAGTATACCCCTCAAAATGACAGGGTTTAACTATGGCTACACCTTC. Protein product: CASSIPLKMTGFNYGYTF.

The CDR3 is CASSDGGQGGYEQYF. CDR3 nucleotides: TGTGCCAGCAGTGACGGCGGACAGGGTGGATACGAGCAGTACTTC. The chain links TRBV2 to TRBJ2-7; the match to TRBD1 covers 8 bases. V shed 3 bases and J 4 bases; nucleotides not matched to a gene: 8. This CDR3 has 15 residues. Looked up from germline, CDR1 is SNHLY and CDR2 is FYNNEI.

The chain recombines TRBV6-6 with TRBJ1-5; D is perhaps TRBD1 (5 bases). V dropped 5 bases and J dropped 0 bases, with 8 bases sitting between them. There are 14 residues in the CDR3. CDR1 is MNHNY, CDR2 SVGAGI, per germline (reference sequence). CDR3 in DNA: TGTGCCAGCAGTGACAGCAATAGCAATCAGCCCCAGCATTTT. This gives the protein CASSDSNSNQPQHF.

This sequence joins TRBV5-1 and TRBJ2-7, with 7 nucleotides matching TRBD1. Germline trimming cut 5 bases from V and 5 bases from J; bases unmatched to any gene: 7. Per the germline V gene, CDR1 is SGHRS and CDR2 is YFSETQ. The CDR3 contains 13 residues. CDR3 amino acids: CASRPTGRDEQYF. DNA for the CDR3: TGCGCCAGCAGACCGACAGGGCGCGACGAGCAGTACTTC.